Described below is a single TCR beta chain sequence and its context. The antigen remains undetermined. Germline CDR1 SGHAT, CDR2 FQNNGV. The CDR3 contains 15 residues. The ends lost 5 bases at V and 6 bases at J; junction bases unmatched: 9. The sample belongs to a study of identical twins. MiXCR, run by TCRdb on the 5' RACE reads, gives a single entry per CDR3 protein. The sample holds about 690,000 distinct CDR3 sequences; approximately 6% are singletons and the top ten take 1.5% to 2%. Study outcomes and limitations: Models, which agreed with sharing between unrelated individuals, nonetheless underestimated the out-of-frame TCR alpha sharing seen in monozygotic twins.

Sequencing input: naive T cells sorted from blood. This clonotype was sampled from a man aged 18 to 29 in good health. The chain joins TRBV11-2 to TRBJ2-2, with 7 positions matching TRBD1. CDR3 protein: CASSAATGSAGELFF. Written as DNA, the CDR3 is TGTGCCAGCAGCGCCGCGACAGGGTCGGCCGGGGAGCTGTTTTTT.